A selection of T cell receptor beta chains follows, all from one sample in a study of radiotherapy plus CTLA-4 blockade in lung cancer. Only in-frame clones appear in the TCRdb table, and some are missing; sequencing was by immunoSEQ multiplex PCR. This sample has roughly 100,000 clones, with roughly 80% found just once. This material consisted of peripheral blood, taken from a patient treated with radiotherapy plus ipilimumab. These receptors all stem from a human donor with non-small cell lung cancer that progressed on radiotherapy plus ipilimumab. The CDR3 runs from the conserved cysteine through the conserved F or W. The D gene is left open where the match is weak. Clone size, where shown, is once, few, many, or a class for clones that have expanded.

>TRBJ2-1|TRBV23-1|TRBD2|NA
TGCGCCAGCAGTCAATACCGTGGCGGGAGGGCCTTCAATGAGCAGTTCTTC
CASSQYRGGRAFNEQFF
>TRBJ2-7|TRBV19|TRBD2|NA
TGTGCCAGTAGTATAGCGGGAGGCCTGGGGGAGCAGTACTTC
CASSIAGGLGEQYF
>TRBJ1-5|TRBV5-1|NA|NA
TGCGCCAGCAGCCCCGGGCCCAATCAGCCCCAGCATTTT
CASSPGPNQPQHF
>TRBJ2-7|TRBV2|NA|NA
TGTGCCAGCAGTGAAGCGGCCAAACCTTACGAGCAGTACTTC
CASSEAAKPYEQYF
>TRBJ2-6|TRBV19|NA|NA
TGTGCCAGTAGTCGGACAGTTGGGGGGCCCGGGGCCAACGTCCTGACTTTC
CASSRTVGGPGANVLTF
>TRBJ2-3|TRBV7-2|TRBD2|NA
TGTGCCAGCAGCTCGCTAACCGGACTAGCGGGAATAGATACGCAGTATTTT
CASSSLTGLAGIDTQYF
>TRBJ2-3|TRBV18|NA|NA
TGTGCCAGCTCACCGGGGACAAATACGCAGTATTTT
CASSPGTNTQYF
>TRBJ2-3|TRBV6-5|NA|NA
TGTGCCAGCAGTTACTGGGGTGGGCCGAACACAGATACGCAGTATTTT
CASSYWGGPNTDTQYF
>TRBJ2-1|TRBV18|TRBD1|NA
TGTGCCAGCTCACCATCAGGACAGGGCTCCTACAATGAGCAGTTCTTC
CASSPSGQGSYNEQFF
>TRBJ2-7|TRBV5-6|NA|NA
TGTGCCAGCAGCCTCGGACAGCCCTGGTACGAGCAGTACTTC
CASSLGQPWYEQYF
>TRBJ2-2|TRBV18|NA|NA
TGTGCCAGCTCACCAATCTCGCCGGGAGCCACCGGGGAGCTGTTTTTT
CASSPISPGATGELFF
>TRBJ1-1|TRBV7-8|NA|NA
TGTGCCAGCAAAGATGCGGGACTGCGTGAAGCTTTCTTT
CASKDAGLREAFF
>TRBJ2-6|TRBV28|NA|NA
TGTGCCAGCAGTTTTGCCGCTCCAGGTGGGGCCAACGTCCTGACTTTC
CASSFAAPGGANVLTF
>TRBJ1-5|TRBV7-9|NA|NA
TGTGCCAGCAGCTGGGGGTGGGGCAATCAGCCCCAGCATTTT
CASSWGWGNQPQHF
>TRBJ2-5|TRBV4-1|NA|NA
TGCGCCAGCAGCCAGTCCGGGACGGAAATGATAGAGACCCAGTACTTC
CASSQSGTEMIETQYF
>TRBJ1-5|TRBV2|NA|NA
TGTGCCAGCAGTGGGGGGTTTAGCAATCAGCCCCAGCATTTT
CASSGGFSNQPQHF
>TRBJ2-1|TRBV18|NA|once
TGTGCCAGCTCACCATTACAGGGTGGAAGCAATGAGCAGTTCTTC
CASSPLQGGSNEQFF
>TRBJ2-7|TRBV19|TRBD2|NA
TGTGCCAGTAGTATCCCGCTAGCGGGAGTCCACGAGCAGTACTTC
CASSIPLAGVHEQYF
>TRBJ2-7|TRBV13|NA|NA
TGTGCCAGCAGCCCAGGGAGTTATCGCTACGAGCAGTACTTC
CASSPGSYRYEQYF
>TRBJ1-1|TRBV6-4|NA|NA
TGTGCCAGCAGTGTCCCACAGGGAGCTGAAGCTTTCTTT
CASSVPQGAEAFF
>TRBJ2-5|TRBV11-2|NA|NA
TGTGCCAGCAGCTTAGCGGGGGCCAAGACCCAGTACTTC
CASSLAGAKTQYF
>TRBJ2-5|TRBV2|NA|NA
TGTGCAGCTGGGGGACGGACAATGCAAGAGACCCAGTACTTC
CAAGGRTMQETQYF
>TRBJ2-2|TRBV10-3|NA|NA
TGTGCCATCAGTGCGGCAGGGGCGACCGGGGAGCTGTTTTTT
CAISAAGATGELFF
>TRBJ2-5|TRBV5-1|TRBD1|NA
TGCGCCAGCAGCCCGGGACAGGGGGCATCAGAGACCCAGTACTTC
CASSPGQGASETQYF
>TRBJ1-1|TRBV19|NA|NA
TGTGCCAGTACCCCGGGGGCAAGGATCACTGAAGCTTTCTTT
CASTPGARITEAFF
>TRBJ2-2|TRBV9|NA|NA
TGTGCCAGCAGCGTAGGAGGGACCGGGGAGCTGTTTTTT
CASSVGGTGELFF
>TRBJ2-3|TRBV6-1|NA|NA
TGTGCCAGCAGTGAAAGGTCCCGGGGTGGTACGCAGTATTTT
CASSERSRGGTQYF
>TRBJ1-5|TRBV19|TRBD1|NA
TGTGCCAGTAGAGGACAGGGTAACCAGCCCCAGCATTTT
CASRGQGNQPQHF
>TRBJ2-1|TRBV6-5|NA|NA
TGTGCCAGCAGTTATAAGCACGGGGCCCAAAATGAGCAGTTCTTC
CASSYKHGAQNEQFF
>TRBJ1-1|TRBV7-9|TRBD1|NA
TGTGCCAGCAGCTCCCCGGCAGGGGGCATAGGGACTGAAGCTTTCTTT
CASSSPAGGIGTEAFF
>TRBJ2-3|TRBV2|NA|few
TGTGCCAGCAGGTCCACAGATACGCAGTATTTT
CASRSTDTQYF
>TRBJ1-1|TRBV18|NA|NA
TGTGCCAGCTCACCAAGGCAGCAGACTGAAGCTTTCTTT
CASSPRQQTEAFF
>TRBJ2-5|TRBV7-9|NA|few
TGTGCCAGCAGCCGGGCAGGCGGACAAGAGACCCAGTACTTC
CASSRAGGQETQYF
>TRBJ1-2|TRBV28|NA|NA
TGTGCCAGCAGTTTATCGGGGTCTGGGGGCTATGGCTACACCTTC
CASSLSGSGGYGYTF
>TRBJ2-1|TRBV28|TRBD1|NA
TGTGCCAGCACAGACAGGGACAGGTCCTACAATGAGCAGTTCTTC
CASTDRDRSYNEQFF
>TRBJ1-1|TRBV5-1|TRBD1|NA
TGCGCCAGCAGCCGCGGACAGGGCAGTGAAGCTTTCTTT
CASSRGQGSEAFF
>TRBJ1-1|TRBV18|NA|NA
TGTGCCAGCTCACCAGTCGTGGTACTGAACACTGAAGCTTTCTTT
CASSPVVVLNTEAFF
>TRBJ2-7|TRBV19|NA|NA
TGTGCCAGTAGTATGGGCTACGAGCAGTACTTC
CASSMGYEQYF
>TRBJ2-7|TRBV6-5|NA|NA
TGTGCCAGCTCAACTGGGACCTACGAGCAGTACTTC
CASSTGTYEQYF
>TRBJ1-5|TRBV4-2|NA|NA
TGTGCCAGCAGCCAGGGACGCCTAAACAATCAGCCCCAGCATTTT
CASSQGRLNNQPQHF
>TRBJ2-1|TRBV27|NA|NA
TGTGCCAGCAGTTTATCGCGAGTCAGGTACAATGAGCAGTTCTTC
CASSLSRVRYNEQFF
>TRBJ1-1|TRBV9|TRBD1|NA
TGTGCCAGCAGCACGACGGGACAGGGTGTCTCTGAAGCTTTCTTT
CASSTTGQGVSEAFF
>TRBJ2-2|TRBV30|TRBD2|NA
TGTGCCTGGAGTGGGACTAGCAGGACCGGGGAGCTGTTTTTT
CAWSGTSRTGELFF
>TRBJ1-5|TRBV5-6|NA|NA
TGTGCCAGCAGCCCTGGGGGGGGCGGCAATCAGCCCCAGCATTTT
CASSPGGGGNQPQHF
>TRBJ1-1|TRBV11-3|NA|few
TGTGCCAGCAGCCGAGGGACCAACACTGAAGCTTTCTTT
CASSRGTNTEAFF
>TRBJ2-5|TRBV5-6|TRBD1|NA
TGTGCCAGCAGTCGCAATGAGGGGGCGGGTGAGACCCAGTACTTC
CASSRNEGAGETQYF
>TRBJ1-5|TRBV6-5|TRBD1|NA
TGTGCCAGCAGCCGACAGGGGGGCAATCAGCCCCAGCATTTT
CASSRQGGNQPQHF
>TRBJ2-6|TRBV9|NA|few
TGTGCCAGCAGCGGCTACAGGGTCTCTGGGGCCAACGTCCTGACTTTC
CASSGYRVSGANVLTF
>TRBJ2-3|TRBV6-5|NA|NA
TGTGCCAGCAGTTACGGGGGGGCTGGAGGAGATACGCAGTATTTT
CASSYGGAGGDTQYF
>TRBJ2-5|TRBV2|TRBD2|NA
TGTGCCACCCGAAGGCGGGAGGGCCGCCTGGACTTC
CATRRREGRLDF
>TRBJ2-4|TRBV2|NA|NA
TGTGCCAGCAGTGATAAGTTAGCCAAAAACATTCAGTACTTC
CASSDKLAKNIQYF
>TRBJ1-1|TRBV30|NA|NA
TGTGCCTGGAGCTACCAGGTCGAAGCTTTCTTT
CAWSYQVEAFF
>TRBJ2-7|TRBV7-2|NA|NA
TGTGCCAGCAGCTTATTAGGGTACGGCTACGAGCAGTACTTC
CASSLLGYGYEQYF
>TRBJ2-1|TRBV21-1|NA|few
TGTGCCAGCAGCAAGGGTAGGAGGGTCTACAATGAGCAGTTCTTC
CASSKGRRVYNEQFF
>TRBJ2-7|TRBV19|NA|NA
TGTGCCAGTAGGGCTAGCTCTTCCTACGAGCAGTACTTC
CASRASSSYEQYF
>TRBJ1-1|TRBV6-5|NA|NA
TGTGCCAGCAGACGACCTTCCGGGAGCGGGGCTGAAGCTTTCTTT
CASRRPSGSGAEAFF
>TRBJ1-5|TRBV19|TRBD1|NA
TGTGCCAGTAGTATAGGACAGGGCGGCCAGCCCCAGCATTTT
CASSIGQGGQPQHF